This TCR beta chain was identified in a study of human T cells and chemical hapten exposure. The CDR3 length is 15 residues. Germline V gene data show CDR1 as MDHEN and CDR2 as SYDVKM. The germline V and J ends were trimmed by 6 bases and 1 base, with 14 bases remaining between them. This clonotype occurred a few times. Time point in this sample: patch test 1, 2 weeks after DPC sensitization. Treatment given: therapeutic diphenylcyclopropenone sensitization with weekly scalp DPC. Using its own MiXCR run on the RACE reads, TCRdb lists one record per CDR3 protein. Of around 380,000 distinct CDR3 sequences listed, more than 4.5% are singletons.

The V call is TRBV28, the J call TRBJ2-3; D unresolved. The receptor comes from a woman between 50 and 59 years old with alopecia areata. Some clones in this sample may be carry-over from other donors' samples. The input for sequencing was whole blood, taken in connection with sensitization to the hapten diphenylcyclopropenone (DPC). The CDR3 region is CASSRRTAGTDTQYF. CDR3 bases: TGTGCCAGCAGCCGAAGGACGGCTGGCACAGATACGCAGTATTTT. Drawing the rest from reference TRBV28 and TRBJ2-3, the complete variable domain is DVKVTQSSRYLVKRTGEKVFLECVQDMDHENMFWYRQDPGLGLRLIYFSYDVKMKEKGDIPEGYSVSREKKERFSLILESASTNQTSMYLCASSRRTAGTDTQYFGPGTRLTVL.